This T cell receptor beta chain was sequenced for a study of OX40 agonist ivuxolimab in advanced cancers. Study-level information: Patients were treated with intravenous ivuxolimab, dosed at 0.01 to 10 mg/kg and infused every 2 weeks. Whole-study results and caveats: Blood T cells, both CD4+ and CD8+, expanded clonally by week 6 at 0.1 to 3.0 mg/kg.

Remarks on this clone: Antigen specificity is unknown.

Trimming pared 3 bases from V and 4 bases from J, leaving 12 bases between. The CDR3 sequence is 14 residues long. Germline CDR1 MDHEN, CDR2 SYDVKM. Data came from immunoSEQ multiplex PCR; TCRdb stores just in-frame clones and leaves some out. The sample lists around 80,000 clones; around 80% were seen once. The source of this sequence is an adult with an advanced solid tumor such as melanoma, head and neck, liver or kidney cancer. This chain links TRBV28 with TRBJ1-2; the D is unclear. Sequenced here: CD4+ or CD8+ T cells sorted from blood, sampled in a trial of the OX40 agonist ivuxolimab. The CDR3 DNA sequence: TGTGCCAGCAGTTTCCGTGCAGCAGCCTATGGCTACACCTTC. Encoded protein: CASSFRAAAYGYTF.